What follows are 14 T cell receptor beta chains derived from one specimen sequenced in a study of CD8 T cells in Susac syndrome (dated by TCRdb to the late 2010s). The library came from the immunoSEQ multiplex PCR assay. RNA was extracted using the RNeasy kit, and roughly 0.5 to 1 microgram was reverse transcribed with random hexamers. The public reads were reprocessed in TCRdb via fastp at Q25 and MiXCR, keeping in-frame beta chains. Each CDR3 protein appears once, grouped with its most common genes and DNA. This sample lists 240,000 or so distinct CDR3 sequences; 95% to 97% were detected once. The biggest ten clones account for 0.095% to 0.12% of the sample. The sample taken for sequencing was CD4+ T cells from PBMCs. The receptors stem from a human donor with Susac syndrome.

The V gene is TRBV28, the J gene TRBJ1-3; D is unclear. With 8 bases removed from V and 2 bases from J, the gap between germline ends came to 13 bases. The CDR3 sequence is 14 residues long. Looked up from germline, CDR1 is MDHEN and CDR2 is SYDVKM. The DNA of the CDR3 is TGTGCCAGCGGGCCAGTGAGCACTGGAAACACCATATATTTT. Its protein is CASGPVSTGNTIYF. Supplemented by reference TRBV28 and TRBJ1-3, the full variable domain reads DVKVTQSSRYLVKRTGEKVFLECVQDMDHENMFWYRQDPGLGLRLIYFSYDVKMKEKGDIPEGYSVSREKKERFSLILESASTNQTSMYLCASGPVSTGNTIYFGEGSWLTVV.

The chain employs TRBV20-1 and TRBJ2-7; D ambiguous. This CDR3 is 10 amino acids long. CDR1 and CDR2 from the germline V gene are DFQATT and SNEGSKA (reference sequence). Between the trimmed V and J ends, which lost 3 bases and 4 bases, there was a span of 4 bases. In DNA form, the CDR3 reads TGCAGTGCTAGTCGGTACGAGCAGTACTTC. As protein: CSASRYEQYF.

This clonotype has just one count. This chain's CDR3 is CASSATGTGKTGELFF. CDR3 DNA sequence: TGTGCCAGCAGCGCAACCGGGACAGGCAAAACCGGGGAGCTGTTTTTT. The rearrangement links TRBV6-1 to TRBJ2-2; 8 positions agree with TRBD1. This CDR3 has 16 amino acids. Germline-derived CDR1 and CDR2 are MNHNS and SASEGT. After removal of 6 bases from V and 5 bases from J, the junction contained 11 bases not matched to a gene.

This clonotype came up once. The junction shows a germline mismatch at one end, possibly a read error. This rearrangement joins TRBV12-3 or TRBV12-4 to TRBJ1-2; the D gene is possibly TRBD1 (6 bases). The CDR3 covers 13 residues. CDR3 in DNA: TGTGCCAGCAGTTTAGACAGGGACTATGGCTGCACCTTC. It codes for CASSLDRDYGCTF.

The rearrangement joins TRBV29-1 to TRBJ1-1; D gene uncertain. This CDR3 has 16 residues. From germline, CDR1 is SQVTM and CDR2 ANQGSEA. V was cut by 6 bases and J by 1 base, with 21 bases left in between. In DNA, the CDR3 is TGCAGCGTGAACAGTCGGGGTAGCGGTGCGAACACTGAAGCTTTCTTT. It yields the protein CSVNSRGSGANTEAFF.

This clonotype came up once. The chain uses TRBV28 and TRBJ1-2; 9 bases are a match to TRBD1. Losses at the gene ends were 0 bases for V and 5 bases for J; bases not matched to a gene: 4. CDR1 is MDHEN and CDR2 is SYDVKM in the germline V gene. The CDR3 has 15 amino acids. The CDR3 loop reads CASSLWTGGDYGYTF. CDR3 coding DNA: TGTGCCAGCAGTTTATGGACAGGGGGGGATTATGGCTACACCTTC.

The chain combines TRBV30 with TRBJ2-1, with D possibly TRBD2 on 6 matching bases. Per the germline V gene, CDR1 is GTSNPN and CDR2 is SVGIG (reference sequence). V lost 0 bases and J lost 7, with 16 bases in between. This CDR3 is 15 amino acids long. The CDR3 bases are TGTGCCTGGAGTGTGTGGGGGGTACGGGGAAATGAGCAGTTCTTC. Translating it yields CAWSVWGVRGNEQFF.

The chain uses TRBV24-1 and TRBJ2-5; 7 nucleotides align to TRBD2. The germline V gene encodes CDR1 KGHDR and CDR2 SFDVKD. The CDR3 extends over 16 amino acids. V gave up 3 bases and J gave up 5 bases; unmatched junction bases: 11. The CDR3 DNA is TGTGCCACCAGTGATAAAGGGACTAAGAGTGGGGAGACCCAGTACTTC. Protein product: CATSDKGTKSGETQYF.

The chain is built from TRBV27 and TRBJ1-3, with 7 bases matching TRBD1. CDR1 and CDR2 from the germline V gene are MNHEY and SMNVEV (reference sequence). This CDR3 spans 17 amino acids. Trimming cost V 6 bases and J 0 bases; bases outside gene matches: 11. CDR3 residues: CASSSLGQEGSGNTIYF. The CDR3 coding sequence is TGTGCCAGCAGCTCACTCGGACAGGAAGGCTCTGGAAACACCATATATTTT.

This rearrangement joins TRBV1 to TRBJ2-1; TRBD2 is the table's D call, not checked against the DNA. TRBV1 is assigned pseudogene status. The CDR3 contains 15 residues. CDR3 amino acids: CTSSQIGRGYNEQFF. CDR3 sequence (DNA): TGCACCAGCAGCCAAATCGGGAGGGGGTACAATGAGCAGTTCTTC.

This chain links TRBV7-3 with TRBJ2-1; 10 bases are a match to TRBD2. The CDR3 length is 16 residues. Germline V gene lookup returns CDR1 SGHTA and CDR2 FQGTGA. V trimming: 1 base; J trimming: 7 bases; junction bases outside the gene matches: 7. The CDR3 loop reads CASSLMPSGSSNEQFF. The CDR3 nucleotides are TGTGCCAGCAGCTTAATGCCTAGCGGGAGTTCAAATGAGCAGTTCTTC.

The chain joins TRBV12-3 or TRBV12-4 to TRBJ2-4; possible D gene TRBD1, 6 bases. This CDR3 spans 15 amino acids. Trimming shortened V by 6 bases and J by 6 bases, and 18 bases separated the two germline ends. CDR3 nucleotide sequence: TGTGCCAGCAGACAACAGGGTTCATATCTAAACATTCAGTACTTC. It translates to CASRQQGSYLNIQYF.

The V call is TRBV21-1, the J call TRBJ2-1; TRBD1 is taken as the D call from the table, unchecked against the DNA. TRBV21-1 is a listed pseudogene. This CDR3 has 15 amino acids. As DNA, the CDR3 is TGTGCCAGCAGCACCAGACAGACAAAGGACGATGAGCAGTTCTTC. This codes for CASSTRQTKDDEQFF.

The V gene is TRBV3-1, the J gene TRBJ1-1; TRBD1 aligns across 8 bases. The CDR3 covers 12 residues. Unmatched junction bases numbered 4, after V lost 2 bases and J lost 11 bases. Per germline, CDR1 LGHDT and CDR2 YNNKEL (reference sequence). CDR3 bases: TGTGCCAGCAGCCAACAGGACAGGGTTGCTTTCTTT. Protein: CASSQQDRVAFF.